Following are 12 T cell receptor beta chains from one sample sequenced in a study of blood T cell repertoires in COVID-19. Libraries were prepared by immunoSEQ multiplex PCR; TCRdb keeps only in-frame clonotypes and omits some of them. The data show 250,000 to 300,000 clones, roughly 85% seen once. The sample consisted of peripheral blood. These receptors all come from a woman in her twenties or thirties with active or convalescent COVID-19.

CDR3 nucleotide sequence: TGCGCCAGCAGCTCGGGGGGGTACGAGCAGTACTTC. It is translated as CASSSGGYEQYF. The V and J genes are TRBV5-1 and TRBJ2-7; 8 positions match TRBD2. Germline V gene sequence: CDR1 SGHRS, CDR2 YFSETQ. CDR3 size: 12 residues. The V gene end was trimmed by 3 bases and the J gene end by 4 bases; junction bases not matched to a gene: 0.

In its sample, this clone was seen once. The CDR3 DNA is TGTGCCAGCAGCTTGGGGAGGACCTACGAGCAGTACTTC. Its translation: CASSLGRTYEQYF. This chain connects TRBV5-6 to TRBJ2-7; tentatively, D is TRBD2 (5 bases). V was pared by 0 bases and J by 2 bases, with 6 bases between. This CDR3 has 13 residues. CDR1 SGHDT and CDR2 YYEEEE come from the germline V gene.

The V call is TRBV7-8, the J call TRBJ2-1, with 7 bases matching TRBD2. The V and J ends lost 4 bases and 9 bases, in that order; junction bases with no gene match: 18. The germline V gene has CDR1 SGHVS and CDR2 FQNEAQ. CDR3 length: 17 amino acids. DNA of the CDR3: TGTGCCAGCAGCTCCCGCGCTGATGGGCGGGGGTTTGGTGAGCAGTTCTTC. It specifies CASSSRADGRGFGEQFF.

This clone came up a few times. J is TRBJ2-2 and V is TRBV18; weak D call: TRBD1 (5 bases). V was shortened by 4 bases and J by 4 bases, with 13 bases between the two germline ends. CDR1 is KGHSH and CDR2 is LQKENI in the germline V gene. This CDR3 is 15 amino acids long. The CDR3 region has the DNA TGTGCCAGCTCACGAATAGACAGTTTCACCGGGGAGCTGTTTTTT. The encoded protein is CASSRIDSFTGELFF.

Details on this clone: The identical CDR3 is also encoded by other nucleotide sequences in the sample. J is TRBJ2-7 and V is TRBV2, with D perhaps TRBD2 (6 bases). CDR3 length: 12 residues. V gave up 6 bases and J gave up 0 bases, with 6 bases separating them. Germline V gene lookup returns CDR1 SNHLY and CDR2 FYNNEI. DNA for the CDR3: TGTGCCAGCAGAGCGGGCTCCTACGAGCAGTACTTC. As protein: CASRAGSYEQYF.

The rearrangement uses TRBV3-1 (or the pseudogene TRBV3-2) and TRBJ2-1, with 7 bases lining up with TRBD1. The CDR3 covers 18 residues. CDR1 and CDR2 (germline): LGHDT, YNNKEL (reference sequence). Losses at the gene ends were 2 bases for V and 9 bases for J; bases not matched to a gene: 19. Here the CDR3 DNA reads TGTGCCAGCAGCCAAATGTTGTTTTTGACAGGGCCAAGGAGTGAGCAGTTCTTC. Protein sequence: CASSQMLFLTGPRSEQFF.

The chain has TRBV5-8 and TRBJ2-1, with 9 bases matching TRBD1. The CDR3 contains 15 residues. Germline-derived CDR1 and CDR2 are SGHTS and YDEGEE. The ends lost 5 bases at V and 6 bases at J; junction bases unmatched: 9. The CDR3 coding sequence is TGTGCCAGCAGTACTGGACAGGGGCCTTTCAATGAGCAGTTCTTC. It encodes CASSTGQGPFNEQFF.

The V call is TRBV5-1, the J call TRBJ1-1; no reliable D call. The V and J ends lost 3 bases and 1 base respectively, with 16 bases between them. Germline V gene lookup returns CDR1 SGHRS and CDR2 YFSETQ. This CDR3 is 16 amino acids long. As DNA, the CDR3 is TGCGCCAGCAGCTGGGCCCTGGAGGAGACGAACACTGAAGCTTTCTTT. Translating gives CASSWALEETNTEAFF.

This sequence joins TRBV4-2 and TRBJ1-1, with D possibly TRBD1 on 5 matching bases. The CDR3 loop spans 15 amino acids. V dropped 0 bases and J dropped 4 bases, with 12 bases sitting between them. Germline V gene data show CDR1 as LGHNA and CDR2 as YNFKEQ. As DNA, the CDR3 is TGTGCCAGCAGCCAAGAATGGAACAGGTTCACTGAAGCTTTCTTT. Protein: CASSQEWNRFTEAFF.

The chain combines TRBV4-1 with TRBJ2-7; 10 nucleotides agree with TRBD1. The ends lost 2 bases at V and 5 bases at J; junction bases unmatched: 6. This CDR3 has 15 amino acids. CDR1 is MGHRA, CDR2 YSYEKL, per germline. The CDR3 sequence is CASSQMTGGPNEQYF. The DNA of the CDR3 is TGCGCCAGCAGCCAAATGACAGGGGGCCCCAACGAGCAGTACTTC.

In regard to this clone: The germline gene is not matched at one end of the junction; a read error may be the cause. V is TRBV5-1 and J is TRBJ2-3; 8 nucleotides match TRBD1. This CDR3 is 17 amino acids long. CDR1 is SGHRS and CDR2 is YFSETQ in the germline V gene. CDR3 sequence (DNA): TGCGCCAGCAGTTTGGAGGAGGTCAGGGGGCTAACAGATACGCAGTATTTT. As protein: CASSLEEVRGLTDTQYF.

The chain uses TRBV7-9 and TRBJ2-1, with TRBD2 matching 10 bases. J was trimmed by 11 bases and V by 0 bases; bases with no gene match: 10. Per germline, CDR1 SEHNR and CDR2 FQNEAQ (reference sequence). CDR3 length: 16 residues. CDR3 amino acids: CASSLALADSGGQQFF. The CDR3 DNA sequence: TGTGCCAGCAGCTTAGCGCTAGCTGATAGCGGGGGGCAGCAGTTCTTC.